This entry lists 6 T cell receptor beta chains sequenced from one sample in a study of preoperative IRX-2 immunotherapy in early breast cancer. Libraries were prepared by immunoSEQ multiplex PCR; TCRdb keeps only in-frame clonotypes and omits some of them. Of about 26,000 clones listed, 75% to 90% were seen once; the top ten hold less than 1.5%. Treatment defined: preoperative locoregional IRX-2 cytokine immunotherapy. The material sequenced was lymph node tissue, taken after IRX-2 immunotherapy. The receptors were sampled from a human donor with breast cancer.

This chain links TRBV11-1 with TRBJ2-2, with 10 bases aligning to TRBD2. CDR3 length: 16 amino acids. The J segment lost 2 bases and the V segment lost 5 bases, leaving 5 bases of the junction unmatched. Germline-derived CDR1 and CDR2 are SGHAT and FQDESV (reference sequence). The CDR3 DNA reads TGTGCCAGCAGCCTACTAGCGGGGACTAACACCGGGGAGCTGTTTTTT. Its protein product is CASSLLAGTNTGELFF.

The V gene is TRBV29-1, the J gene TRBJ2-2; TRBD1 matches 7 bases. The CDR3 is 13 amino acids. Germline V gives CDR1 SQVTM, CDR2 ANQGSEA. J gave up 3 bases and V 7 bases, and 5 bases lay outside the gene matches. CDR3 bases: TGCAGCGCTCAGACAGGGTACACCGGGGAGCTGTTTTTT. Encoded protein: CSAQTGYTGELFF.

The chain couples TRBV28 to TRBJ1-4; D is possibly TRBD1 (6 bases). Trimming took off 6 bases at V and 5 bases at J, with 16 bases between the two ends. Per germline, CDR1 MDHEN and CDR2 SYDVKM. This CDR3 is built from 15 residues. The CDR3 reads CASSPRGGGNEKLFF. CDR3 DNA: TGTGCCAGCAGCCCCAGAGGAGGGGGAAATGAAAAACTGTTTTTT.

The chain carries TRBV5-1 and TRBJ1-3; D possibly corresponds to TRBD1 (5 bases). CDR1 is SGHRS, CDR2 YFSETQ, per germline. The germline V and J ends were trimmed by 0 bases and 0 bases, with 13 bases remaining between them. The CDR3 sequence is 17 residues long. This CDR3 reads CASSLAGGTSSGNTIYF. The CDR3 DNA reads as TGCGCCAGCAGCTTGGCCGGAGGGACGAGCTCTGGAAACACCATATATTTT. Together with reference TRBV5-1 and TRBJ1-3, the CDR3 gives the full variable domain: KAGVTQTPRYLIKTRGQQVTLSCSPISGHRSVSWYQQTPGQGLQFLFEYFSETQRNKGNFPGRFSGRQFSNSRSEMNVSTLELGDSALYLCASSLAGGTSSGNTIYFGEGSWLTVV.

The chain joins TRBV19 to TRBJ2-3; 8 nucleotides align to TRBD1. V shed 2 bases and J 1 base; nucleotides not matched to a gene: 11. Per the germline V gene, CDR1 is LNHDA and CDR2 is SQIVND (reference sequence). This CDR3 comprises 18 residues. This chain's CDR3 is CASSIRVVWGQGTDTQYF. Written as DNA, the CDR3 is TGTGCCAGTAGTATAAGGGTTGTGTGGGGACAGGGCACAGATACGCAGTATTTT. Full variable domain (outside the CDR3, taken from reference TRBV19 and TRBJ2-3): DGGITQSPKYLFRKEGQNVTLSCEQNLNHDAMYWYRQDPGQGLRLIYYSQIVNDFQKGDIAEGYSVSREKKESFPLTVTSAQKNPTAFYLCASSIRVVWGQGTDTQYFGPGTRLTVL.

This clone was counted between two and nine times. DNA for the CDR3: TGTGCCATCAGGGCGACAGGGGACGGAAACACCATATATTTT. Translated: CAIRATGDGNTIYF. The chain recombines TRBV6-8 with TRBJ1-3, with 8 bases that match TRBD1. The CDR3 covers 14 residues. Germline V CDR1 and CDR2: MNHGY, SAAAGT. The trim removed 10 bases at V and 4 bases at J, leaving 9 bases unmatched.